What follows are 24 T cell receptor beta chains derived from one specimen sequenced in a study of blood T cell repertoires in COVID-19. TCRdb's copy holds only in-frame clones and misses some; the assay was immunoSEQ multiplex PCR. The table records 55,000 to 80,000 clones, roughly 68% of them present only once. Sequenced sample: peripheral blood. Every receptor here comes from a woman of 80 years or more with acute or convalescent COVID-19.

The CDR3 DNA sequence: TGTGCCAGCAACTTGGGACTAGCGGGAAATAACGAGCAGTACTTC. This encodes CASNLGLAGNNEQYF. The rearrangement links TRBV2 to TRBJ2-7, with TRBD2 matching 13 bases. The CDR3 is 15 amino acids. Germline assignment: CDR1 SNHLY and CDR2 FYNNEI. V dropped 7 bases and J dropped 5; count of bases not matched to a gene: 8.

At least ten counts were recorded for this clone. V gene TRBV4-1 combines with J gene TRBJ1-4; TRBD1 matches 7 bases. The CDR3 contains 15 residues. The germline V gene has CDR1 MGHRA and CDR2 YSYEKL. V shed 4 bases and J 0 bases; nucleotides not matched to a gene: 2. The CDR3: CASSPGTATNEKLFF. The CDR3 coding sequence is TGCGCCAGCAGCCCCGGGACAGCAACTAATGAAAAACTGTTTTTT.

The count of this clone is one. The rearrangement joins TRBV28 to TRBJ1-2; D call uncertain. The V end lost 5 bases, the J end lost 4 bases, and 11 bases lay between the germline ends. Germline V gives CDR1 MDHEN, CDR2 SYDVKM. The CDR3 is made up of 13 amino acids. The CDR3 DNA sequence: TGTGCCAGCAGTCCTCAGATCCGCTATGGCTACACCTTC. Translating it yields CASSPQIRYGYTF.

The chain uses TRBV6-6 and TRBJ1-1; D unresolved. Germline CDR1 is MNHNY and CDR2 is SVGAGI (reference sequence). The CDR3 runs 13 residues. V lost 0 bases and J 3 bases, leaving 5 bases between the germline ends. The CDR3 loop is CASSYSRYTEAFF. The DNA of the CDR3 is TGTGCCAGCAGTTACTCGCGGTACACTGAAGCTTTCTTT.

The table lists this clone with a few counts. The chain carries TRBV28 and TRBJ1-5; 7 bases are a match to TRBD1. The germline CDR1 and CDR2 sequences are MDHEN and SYDVKM. This CDR3 is 15 amino acids long. Trimming removed 6 bases from V and 7 bases from J; junction bases left unmatched: 12. The CDR3 sequence: CASSLRQGPWQPQHF. The DNA of the CDR3 is TGTGCCAGCAGCCTCCGACAGGGACCTTGGCAGCCCCAGCATTTT. Variable domain in full (rest from reference TRBV28 and TRBJ1-5): DVKVTQSSRYLVKRTGEKVFLECVQDMDHENMFWYRQDPGLGLRLIYFSYDVKMKEKGDIPEGYSVSREKKERFSLILESASTNQTSMYLCASSLRQGPWQPQHFGDGTRLSIL.

This clone was detected only a few times. This chain uses TRBV2 with TRBJ2-7; 7 bases match TRBD2. This CDR3 has 14 amino acids. V was pared by 3 bases and J by 7 bases, with 9 bases of the junction left unmatched. Per germline, CDR1 SNHLY and CDR2 FYNNEI. This chain's CDR3 is CASSEASGFGEQYF. CDR3 nucleotides: TGTGCCAGCAGTGAGGCTAGCGGATTCGGTGAGCAGTACTTC.

The J gene is TRBJ1-2, the V gene TRBV18; 7 bases map to TRBD1. The germline V gene encodes CDR1 KGHSH and CDR2 LQKENI. Trimming cost V 6 bases and J 4 bases; bases outside gene matches: 8. The CDR3 runs 14 residues. In DNA form, the CDR3 reads TGTGCCAGCTCGCCCTCGGGACAGCTCTATGGCTACACCTTC. It yields the protein CASSPSGQLYGYTF.

The chain combines TRBV30 with TRBJ2-1; TRBD2 agrees at 8 bases. Germline lookup yields CDR1 GTSNPN and CDR2 SVGIG (reference sequence). This CDR3 has 15 residues. V shed 5 bases, J shed 8 bases, and the junction held 14 bases outside the gene matches. CDR3 sequence (DNA): TGTGCCTGGGGTCTCGGGCTAGCGGGTCTGGATGAGCAGTTCTTC. It codes for CAWGLGLAGLDEQFF.

This chain joins TRBV25-1 and TRBJ2-1, with 7 bases fitting TRBD2. The CDR3 contains 17 residues. CDR1 MGHDK and CDR2 SYGVNS come from the germline V gene. The V and J ends lost 7 bases and 3 bases, in that order; junction bases with no gene match: 15. The DNA for the CDR3 is TGTGCCAGCACTGGCAGGGTTAGCGGGCCGGTCTACAATGAGCAGTTCTTC. Translated: CASTGRVSGPVYNEQFF. The full variable domain, its missing parts supplied by reference TRBV25-1 and TRBJ2-1, is EADIYQTPRYLVIGTGKKITLECSQTMGHDKMYWYQQDPGMELHLIHYSYGVNSTEKGDLSSESTVSRIRTEHFPLTLESARPSHTSQYLCASTGRVSGPVYNEQFFGPGTRLTVL.

About this clone itself: A single base is all that separates this from a far larger clone, so a read error is likely. This chain links TRBV18 with TRBJ1-1, with TRBD1 matching over 10 bases. This CDR3 region has 14 residues. V dropped 8 bases and J dropped 3; count of bases not matched to a gene: 6. The germline gives CDR1 KGHSH, CDR2 LQKENI. This chain's CDR3 is CASSPGTGDTEAFF. CDR3 DNA: TGTGCCAGCAGTCCCGGGACAGGGGACACTGAAGCTTTCTTT.

The J gene is TRBJ1-1, the V gene TRBV6-5; no definite D call. This CDR3 has 12 amino acids. V gave up 7 bases and J gave up 3 bases, with 9 bases separating them. CDR1 is MNHEY and CDR2 is SVGAGI in the germline V gene. CDR3 bases: TGTGCCAGCACCCCCGGGGACACTGAAGCTTTCTTT. It yields the protein CASTPGDTEAFF.

This clone was counted a few times. This chain connects TRBV9 to TRBJ2-1, with 8 bases that match TRBD1. The V and J ends lost 2 bases and 4 bases, in that order; junction bases with no gene match: 2. This CDR3 is 14 amino acids long. From germline, CDR1 is SGDLS and CDR2 YYNGEE. CDR3 in DNA: TGTGCCAGCAGCGTTGGACAGGGTTACAATGAGCAGTTCTTC. Its protein is CASSVGQGYNEQFF.

This clone turned up a few times. The chain has TRBV5-4 and TRBJ2-7; TRBD2 aligns across 12 bases. The CDR3 consists of 15 residues. Germline CDR1 SGHNT, CDR2 YYREEE (reference sequence). Unmatched junction bases numbered 4, after V lost 4 bases and J lost 2 bases. CDR3 nucleotides: TGTGCCAGCAGCGGGTCTAGCGGGAGGGCCTACGAGCAGTACTTC. This gives the protein CASSGSSGRAYEQYF.

This clone has a handful of counts. The V and J genes are TRBV27 and TRBJ2-7, with TRBD1 matching over 7 bases. The V gene's germline CDR1 is MNHEY and CDR2 SMNVEV (reference sequence). The CDR3 length is 15 residues. J lost 5 bases, V lost 8 bases, and 15 bases had no gene match. The CDR3 spells CASATQPGQIHEQYF. CDR3 nucleotides: TGTGCCAGCGCCACCCAACCGGGACAGATCCACGAGCAGTACTTC.

The J gene is TRBJ1-1, the V gene TRBV28, with 7 bases aligning to TRBD1. CDR1 is MDHEN, CDR2 SYDVKM, per germline. The CDR3 extends over 15 amino acids. Losses at the gene ends were 5 bases for V and 0 bases for J; bases not matched to a gene: 6. The CDR3 reads CASSIHRGMNTEAFF. The CDR3, as DNA: TGTGCCAGCAGTATCCACAGGGGAATGAACACTGAAGCTTTCTTT.

This clone was seen only a few times. This chain joins TRBV9 and TRBJ2-1; 9 nucleotides line up with TRBD2. J was trimmed by 6 bases and V by 0 bases; bases with no gene match: 7. Germline CDR1 is SGDLS and CDR2 is YYNGEE. This CDR3 is 16 amino acids long. DNA for the CDR3: TGTGCCAGCAGCGTAGTTTCTCTAGCGGGAAGCAATGAGCAGTTCTTC. Its protein is CASSVVSLAGSNEQFF.

The chain carries TRBV5-1 and TRBJ2-7; 7 nucleotides agree with TRBD1. This CDR3 has 16 amino acids. Trimming cost V 2 bases and J 0 bases; bases outside gene matches: 8. Germline CDR1 SGHRS, CDR2 YFSETQ. For the CDR3, the DNA is TGCGCCAGCAGCTTACGGACAGGAATGGGCTCCTACGAGCAGTACTTC. Residues: CASSLRTGMGSYEQYF.

This clone was seen a few times. V gene TRBV3-1 (or the pseudogene TRBV3-2) combines with J gene TRBJ2-2; the D gene is possibly TRBD2 (5 bases). V was clipped by 0 bases and J by 4 bases, with 21 bases between them. The germline CDR1 and CDR2 sequences are LGHDT and YNNKEL (reference sequence). The CDR3 has 19 residues. In nucleotides, the CDR3 is TGTGCCAGCAGCCAAGATCCAAGAACTGGCGGGCGAAGCACCGGGGAGCTGTTTTTT. Its protein is CASSQDPRTGGRSTGELFF.

The chain carries TRBV19 and TRBJ2-5; perhaps TRBD2 as D (6 bases). The CDR3 covers 14 residues. Germline values: CDR1 LNHDA, CDR2 SQIVND (reference sequence). The V end lost 3 bases, the J end lost 5 bases, and 13 bases lay between the germline ends. CDR3 sequence (DNA): TGTGCCAGTAGTATGCGACGGGAGTTGGAGACCCAGTACTTC. Its protein product is CASSMRRELETQYF.

CDR3 residues: CASSLLAGNGNEQFF. The CDR3 coding sequence is TGTGCCAGCAGCTTACTAGCGGGAAACGGGAATGAGCAGTTCTTC. V is TRBV7-2 and J is TRBJ2-1; TRBD2 matches 9 bases. This CDR3 has 15 amino acids. V gave up 2 bases and J gave up 7 bases; unmatched junction bases: 6. Germline CDR1 is SGHTA and CDR2 is FQGNSA.

The chain has TRBV6-5 and TRBJ2-7; 7 nucleotides line up with TRBD1. The CDR3 is 15 residues long. V lost 0 bases and J lost 2; bases outside the gene matches: 4. Germline CDR1 is MNHEY and CDR2 is SVGAGI. This chain's CDR3 is CASSYSHQGAYEQYF. The DNA of the CDR3 is TGTGCCAGCAGTTACTCTCATCAGGGGGCCTACGAGCAGTACTTC.

The CDR3 protein is CASRHRGHSTEAFF. The CDR3 DNA reads TGTGCCAGCAGGCACAGGGGGCATAGCACTGAAGCTTTCTTT. The gene calls are TRBV27 and TRBJ1-1, with TRBD1 identical over 9 bases. Germline V gene sequence: CDR1 MNHEY, CDR2 SMNVEV (reference sequence). V shed 6 bases, J shed 4 bases, and the junction held 6 bases outside the gene matches. The length of the CDR3 is 14 residues.

The chain uses TRBV10-2 and TRBJ2-3; TRBD2 matches 10 bases. The V gene's germline CDR1 is WSHSY and CDR2 SAAADI. Trimming took 6 bases from V and 2 from J; bases not matched to a gene: 5. The CDR3 loop spans 15 amino acids. In DNA, the CDR3 is TGCGCCAGCAGCGCGGGACTAGCGTACACAGATACGCAGTATTTT. It encodes CASSAGLAYTDTQYF.

For the CDR3, the DNA is TGTGCCAGCAGCCAAGAAGGAACTAGCGGAGGAAATTATTACAATGAGCAGTTCTTC. Translated: CASSQEGTSGGNYYNEQFF. The chain carries TRBV4-2 and TRBJ2-1; 8 positions match TRBD2. V shed 0 bases, J shed 4 bases, and the junction held 14 bases outside the gene matches. Germline values: CDR1 LGHNA, CDR2 YNFKEQ. CDR3 length equals 19 residues.